Listed here are 8 T cell receptor beta chains from one sample, sequenced in a study of blood T cells in healthy people across ages. For the second PCR, which ran for roughly 6 to 12 cycles, a sample-barcoded 5' primer and a J-beta primer mix were used. TCRdb analysed the 5' RACE reads with MiXCR anew, one entry per CDR3 protein. The data show roughly 700,000 distinct CDR3 sequences, roughly 25% seen once. These same records also appear under a second study, on T cells of mothers and their children.

Sequenced: blood. The receptors stem from a boy between 10 and 17 years old in good health.

This sequence joins TRBV5-1 and TRBJ2-5; 12 bases agree with TRBD2. The CDR3 spans 19 residues. CDR1 is SGHRS, CDR2 YFSETQ, per germline. V was clipped by 2 bases and J by 0 bases; unmatched bases: 11. CDR3 sequence (DNA): TGCGCCAGCAGCTTCCCAAAACGGACTAGCGGGGAGTACCAAGAGACCCAGTACTTC. It yields the protein CASSFPKRTSGEYQETQYF. The whole variable domain, filled in from reference TRBV5-1 and TRBJ2-5, reads KAGVTQTPRYLIKTRGQQVTLSCSPISGHRSVSWYQQTPGQGLQFLFEYFSETQRNKGNFPGRFSGRQFSNSRSEMNVSTLELGDSALYLCASSFPKRTSGEYQETQYFGPGTRLLVL.

In regard to this clonotype: A junction end diverges from the germline sequence, so it may reflect a read error. The gene calls are TRBV9 and TRBJ2-5; maybe TRBD2 (6 bases). Germline CDR1 reads SGDLS; CDR2 reads YYNGEE. The CDR3 loop spans 15 amino acids. The DNA of the CDR3 is TGTGCCAGTAGCGTAGGGCTGGAGGGGAAAGAGACCCAGTACTTC. Translated, it gives CASSVGLEGKETQYF.

V gene TRBV27 combines with J gene TRBJ1-5, with 7 bases aligning to TRBD1. V lost 6 bases, J lost 8 bases, and 7 bases stayed unmatched. The CDR3 runs to 13 residues. The germline CDR1 and CDR2 sequences are MNHEY and SMNVEV (reference sequence). CDR3 in amino acids: CASSLRGPEPQHF. The CDR3 DNA is TGTGCCAGCAGCCTAAGGGGGCCGGAGCCCCAGCATTTT.

This clonotype was seen a handful of times. The chain employs TRBV7-2 and TRBJ2-7; 10 positions agree with TRBD2. The CDR3 runs 14 residues. Germline CDR1 reads SGHTA; CDR2 reads FQGNSA. The V and J ends lost 6 bases and 4 bases, in that order; junction bases with no gene match: 6. The DNA for the CDR3 is TGTGCCAGCAGTCTAGCGGGAGAATTGTACGAGCAGTACTTC. The encoded protein is CASSLAGELYEQYF. Looking up the rest from reference TRBV7-2 and TRBJ2-7 gives the full variable domain: GAGVSQSPSNKVTEKGKDVELRCDPISGHTALYWYRQSLGQGLEFLIYFQGNSAPDKSGLPSDRFSAERTGGSVSTLTIQRTQQEDSAVYLCASSLAGELYEQYFGPGTRLTVT.

This chain joins TRBV7-2 and TRBJ2-2; D may be TRBD2 (5 bases). The germline V gene encodes CDR1 SGHTA and CDR2 FQGNSA. Trimming cost V 2 bases and J 4 bases, with 14 bases left between them. The CDR3 has 16 amino acids. CDR3 sequence reads: CASSLYGIISTGELFF. In DNA, the CDR3 is TGTGCCAGCAGCTTATACGGGATCATTTCCACCGGGGAGCTGTTTTTT.

This clonotype came up a few times. The chain combines TRBV24-1 with TRBJ2-3; tentative D call: TRBD1 (6 bases). The V end lost 3 bases, the J end lost 5 bases, and 14 bases lay between the germline ends. This CDR3 contains 15 residues. Germline values: CDR1 KGHDR, CDR2 SFDVKD. As DNA, the CDR3 is TGTGCCACCAGTGATAGGGGGTTGTTTGGAGATACGCAGTATTTT. It encodes CATSDRGLFGDTQYF.

The gene calls are TRBV20-1 and TRBJ2-1; D is unclear. The CDR3 spans 16 residues. V lost 2 bases and J lost 0, with 14 bases in between. Germline V CDR1 and CDR2: DFQATT, SNEGSKA (reference sequence). The CDR3, as DNA: TGCAGTGCTAGATTGCTCGGTCGAAGCTCCTACAATGAGCAGTTCTTC. This codes for CSARLLGRSSYNEQFF.

This chain joins TRBV14 and TRBJ2-7, with 11 bases aligning to TRBD2. Germline V gene lookup returns CDR1 SGHDN and CDR2 FVKESK. This CDR3 is 17 amino acids long. With 1 base clipped from V and 4 bases from J, the junction kept 9 bases outside the gene matches. CDR3 amino acids: CASSQAKGTSGDYEQYF. DNA of the CDR3: TGTGCCAGCAGCCAAGCAAAGGGGACTAGCGGTGATTACGAGCAGTACTTC.